One and the same sample provided the 18 T cell receptor beta chains below, sequenced in a study of beta chain features in type 1 diabetes. Their antigens remain unidentified. Study-level findings and limits: Shortening that was moderate but significant affected the TCRB CDR3s of Type 1 diabetes patients in all four CD4+ subsets.

Expressed TCRB transcripts were sequenced because the entire RNA isolate underwent reverse transcription. Produced via immunoSEQ multiplex PCR; TCRdb's table is partial and in-frame only. The repertoire holds about 740,000 clones, over 10% seen once, with approximately 0.022% in the top ten. Specimen: naive CD4+ T cells from blood. The receptors were sampled from a man younger than 35 with type 1 diabetes.

The V call is TRBV5-1, the J call TRBJ2-3; 7 bases agree with TRBD1. CDR1 is SGHRS, CDR2 YFSETQ, per germline. The CDR3 length is 15 residues. V dropped 0 bases and J dropped 2; count of bases not matched to a gene: 3. DNA for the CDR3: TGCGCCAGCAGCTTGGGGGGACAGCCCACAGATACGCAGTATTTT. It is translated as CASSLGGQPTDTQYF.

This chain joins TRBV30 and TRBJ2-3; D is tentatively TRBD1 or TRBD2 (5 bases each). Germline CDR1 and CDR2: GTSNPN and SVGIG (reference sequence). Trimming stripped 7 bases from V and 6 bases from J, with 17 bases between. CDR3 size: 13 residues. CDR3 loop: CASGAGRWDTQYF. In DNA, the CDR3 is TGTGCCTCCGGGGCCGGGCGGTGGGATACGCAGTATTTT.

This clone was seen a few times. The V and J genes are TRBV28 and TRBJ2-2; D not resolved. V was pared by 4 bases and J by 3 bases, with 15 bases between. CDR3 length equals 16 residues. Germline values: CDR1 MDHEN, CDR2 SYDVKM. This CDR3 reads CASSSTSGPYTGELFF. Here the CDR3 DNA reads TGTGCCAGCAGTTCTACGTCCGGGCCCTACACCGGGGAGCTGTTTTTT.

CDR3 DNA sequence: TGTGCCAGCAGCTCAGGCGGCTATGGCTACACCTTC. Protein: CASSSGGYGYTF. The V gene is TRBV11-2, the J gene TRBJ1-2, with no clear D. This CDR3 is built from 12 residues. With 4 bases removed from V and 4 bases from J, the gap between germline ends came to 7 bases. Germline CDR1 reads SGHAT; CDR2 reads FQNNGV.

This chain joins TRBV9 and TRBJ2-4; weak D call: TRBD2 (5 bases). The CDR3 extends over 16 amino acids. V gave up 4 bases and J gave up 2 bases, with 16 bases separating them. The germline V gene has CDR1 SGDLS and CDR2 YYNGEE. The CDR3 sequence: CASSSRPGVSKNIQYF. CDR3 nucleotide sequence: TGTGCCAGCAGCTCCCGCCCCGGGGTATCCAAAAACATTCAGTACTTC.

The chain combines TRBV6-1 with TRBJ1-2, with 9 bases identical to TRBD1. J was trimmed by 4 bases and V by 4 bases; bases with no gene match: 16. The CDR3 consists of 18 residues. Germline V lookup: CDR1 MNHNS, CDR2 SASEGT. The CDR3 sequence is CASSAPQGARDFGYGYTF. The CDR3 DNA reads TGTGCCAGCAGTGCCCCACAGGGGGCTCGAGATTTCGGCTATGGCTACACCTTC.

The V and J genes are TRBV9 and TRBJ2-2; the D gene is possibly TRBD2 (5 bases). Germline lookup yields CDR1 SGDLS and CDR2 YYNGEE. This CDR3 region has 11 residues. The V gene lost 5 bases and the J gene lost 6 bases, with 5 bases spanning the gap. The CDR3 region is CASRGAGELFF. CDR3 DNA: TGTGCCAGCAGGGGAGCCGGGGAGCTGTTTTTT.

This clone turned up a few times. The J gene is TRBJ2-5, the V gene TRBV6-5; the D call may be TRBD1 or TRBD2 (5 bases each). The CDR3 runs 14 residues. Trimming cost V 1 base and J 5 bases, with 11 bases left between them. The germline V gene has CDR1 MNHEY and CDR2 SVGAGI. The CDR3 protein is CASSYLSGGETQYF. The CDR3 DNA sequence: TGTGCCAGCAGTTACTTATCTGGGGGTGAGACCCAGTACTTC.

The chain combines TRBV7-9 with TRBJ2-5; 13 bases fit TRBD2. CDR3 size: 14 residues. CDR1 and CDR2 from the germline V gene are SEHNR and FQNEAQ (reference sequence). J gave up 1 base and V 10 bases, and 3 bases lay outside the gene matches. CDR3 region: CATLAGGIQETQYF. DNA for the CDR3: TGTGCCACACTAGCGGGGGGGATCCAAGAGACCCAGTACTTC.

The DNA for the CDR3 is TGTGCCAGCAGTGAAGCACTACAGGTATCCTCTGGCTACACCTTC. Its translation is CASSEALQVSSGYTF. This sequence joins TRBV6-1 and TRBJ1-2, with D tentatively TRBD1 (5 bases). This CDR3 region has 15 residues. Germline CDR1 is MNHNS and CDR2 is SASEGT. V lost 0 bases and J 7 bases, leaving 15 bases between the germline ends.

This clone has just a few counts. The rearrangement links TRBV2 to TRBJ1-2; no clear D gene. Germline V lookup: CDR1 SNHLY, CDR2 FYNNEI. The CDR3 has 14 amino acids. V gave up 6 bases and J gave up 3 bases, with 14 bases separating them. CDR3 nucleotides: TGTGCCAGCAGAGAGACGGGCATCGACTATGGCTACACCTTC. Residues: CASRETGIDYGYTF.

V and J are TRBV5-8 and TRBJ2-5; the match to TRBD2 covers 11 bases. CDR3 length: 16 amino acids. The germline V gene has CDR1 SGHTS and CDR2 YDEGEE. V trimming: 4 bases; J trimming: 0 bases; junction bases outside the gene matches: 5. The CDR3 spells CASSTASGGYQETQYF. The CDR3 bases are TGTGCCAGCAGCACCGCTAGCGGGGGGTACCAAGAGACCCAGTACTTC. The full variable domain, with the rest looked up from reference TRBV5-8 and TRBJ2-5, is EAGVTQSPTHLIKTRGQQATLRCSPISGHTSVYWYQQALGLGLQFLLWYDEGEERNRGNFPPRFSGRQFPNYSSELNVNALELEDSALYLCASSTASGGYQETQYFGPGTRLLVL.

This chain links TRBV4-1 with TRBJ2-5; no clear D gene. V lost 0 bases, J lost 0 bases, and 14 bases lay in between. The CDR3 has 17 amino acids. CDR1 and CDR2 from the germline V gene are MGHRA and YSYEKL. Here the CDR3 reads CASSQDPGRSYQETQYF. As DNA, the CDR3 is TGCGCCAGCAGCCAAGATCCCGGCAGATCGTACCAAGAGACCCAGTACTTC.

A few counts support this clone. The chain employs TRBV4-1 and TRBJ1-1, with D unclear. Deletions cut 4 bases from V and 10 bases from J, with 19 bases between. The CDR3 covers 14 residues. The germline CDR1 and CDR2 sequences are MGHRA and YSYEKL. CDR3: CASSPRGAQLGAFF. The CDR3 region has the DNA TGCGCCAGCAGCCCCCGGGGTGCACAGTTGGGAGCTTTCTTT.

This rearrangement joins TRBV30 to TRBJ1-3; TRBD1 might be the D (5 bases). The CDR3 extends over 13 amino acids. V dropped 5 bases and J dropped 7 bases, with 15 bases sitting between them. CDR1 is GTSNPN and CDR2 is SVGIG in the germline V gene (reference sequence). This CDR3 reads CAWLSGWGNTIYF. The CDR3 coding sequence is TGTGCCTGGCTTTCAGGATGGGGGAACACCATATATTTT.

The chain recombines TRBV18 with TRBJ2-7; D is perhaps TRBD1 (5 bases). The germline gives CDR1 KGHSH, CDR2 LQKENI. V was trimmed by 6 bases and J by 5 bases, leaving 14 bases between them. The CDR3 runs to 13 residues. CDR3 residues: CASSYAGFNEQYF. CDR3 DNA: TGTGCCAGCTCGTATGCAGGGTTTAACGAGCAGTACTTC.

This clone was counted only a few times. The chain joins TRBV5-1 to TRBJ1-5, with TRBD1 matching over 9 bases. Germline V gives CDR1 SGHRS, CDR2 YFSETQ. Germline trimming cut 4 bases from V and 5 bases from J; bases unmatched to any gene: 7. The CDR3 spans 15 residues. DNA of the CDR3: TGCGCCAGCAGCAGGGGACAGGGAGGGGATCAGCCCCAGCATTTT. Protein: CASSRGQGGDQPQHF.

This clone was observed a handful of times. Additional DNA sequences in this sample encode the identical CDR3. The chain is built from TRBV9 and TRBJ2-5, with D uncertain. The CDR3 totals 13 residues. The germline CDR1 and CDR2 sequences are SGDLS and YYNGEE. V was pared by 1 base and J by 2 bases, with 6 bases between. CDR3 sequence (DNA): TGTGCCAGCAGCGTATCCACGCAAGAGACCCAGTACTTC. This codes for CASSVSTQETQYF.